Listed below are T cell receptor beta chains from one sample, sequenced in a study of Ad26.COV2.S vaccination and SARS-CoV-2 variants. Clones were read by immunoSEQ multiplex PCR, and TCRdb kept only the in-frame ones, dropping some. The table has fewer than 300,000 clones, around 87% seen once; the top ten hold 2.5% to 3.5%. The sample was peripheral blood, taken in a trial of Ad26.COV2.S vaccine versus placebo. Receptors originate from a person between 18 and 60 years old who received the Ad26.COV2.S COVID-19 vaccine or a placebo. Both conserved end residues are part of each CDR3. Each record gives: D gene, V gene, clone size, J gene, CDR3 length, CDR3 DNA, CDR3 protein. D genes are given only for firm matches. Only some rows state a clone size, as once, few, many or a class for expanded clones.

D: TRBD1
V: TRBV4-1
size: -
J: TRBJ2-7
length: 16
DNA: TGCGCCAGCAGCCAAGATGGCTGGGACAGGTCCTACGAGCAGTACTTC
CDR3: CASSQDGWDRSYEQYF

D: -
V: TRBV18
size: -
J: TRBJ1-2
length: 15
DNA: TGTGCCAGCTCACCGGCCCCGGCGGCTAACTATGGCTACACCTTC
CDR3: CASSPAPAANYGYTF

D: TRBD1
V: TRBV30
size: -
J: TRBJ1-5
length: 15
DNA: TGTGCCTGGAGTCCGAGGGACAGGGGGCTTCAGCCCCAGCATTTT
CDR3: CAWSPRDRGLQPQHF

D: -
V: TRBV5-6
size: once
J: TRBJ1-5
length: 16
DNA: TGTGCCAGCAGCTTCCGGGACGGAGGCCCCCATCAGCCCCAGCATTTT
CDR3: CASSFRDGGPHQPQHF

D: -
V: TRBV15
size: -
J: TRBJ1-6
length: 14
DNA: TGTGCCACCAGCAGGGGAGTCAATAATTCACCCCTCCACTTT
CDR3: CATSRGVNNSPLHF

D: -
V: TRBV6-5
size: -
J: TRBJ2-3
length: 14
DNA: TGTGCCAGCAGTTACTCGACGGGCACAGATACGCAGTATTTT
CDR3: CASSYSTGTDTQYF

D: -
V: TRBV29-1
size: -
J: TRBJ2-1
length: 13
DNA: TGCAGCGTTGACGGGAGCTCCTACAATGAGCAGTTCTTC
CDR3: CSVDGSSYNEQFF

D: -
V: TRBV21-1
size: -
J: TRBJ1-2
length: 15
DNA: TGTGCCAGCAGCGCCCGGGACAGGGAGGACTATGGCTACACCTTC
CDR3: CASSARDREDYGYTF

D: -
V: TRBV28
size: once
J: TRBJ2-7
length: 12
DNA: TGTGCCAGCAGTTCGGGGTCCTACGAGCAGTACTTC
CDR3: CASSSGSYEQYF

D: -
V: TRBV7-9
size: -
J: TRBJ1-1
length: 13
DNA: TGTGCCAGCAGCTTAGGGGTTGACACTGAAGCTTTCTTT
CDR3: CASSLGVDTEAFF

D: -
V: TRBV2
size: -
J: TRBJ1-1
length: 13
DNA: TGTGCCAGCAGTGATGGGAGGAACACTGAAGCTTTCTTT
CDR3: CASSDGRNTEAFF

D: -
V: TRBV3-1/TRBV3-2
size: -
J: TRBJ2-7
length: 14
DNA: TGTGCCAGCAGCCAAGGGGGGTATGGGGGCAATCTGTACTTC
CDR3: CASSQGGYGGNLYF

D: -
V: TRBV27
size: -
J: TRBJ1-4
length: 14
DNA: TGTGCCAGCAGTTTATCCCCGGCAAATGAAAAACTGTTTTTT
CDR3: CASSLSPANEKLFF

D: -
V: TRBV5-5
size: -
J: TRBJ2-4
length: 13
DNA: TGTGCCAGCAGCTTGATAGGGGAGGACATTCAGTACTTC
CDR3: CASSLIGEDIQYF

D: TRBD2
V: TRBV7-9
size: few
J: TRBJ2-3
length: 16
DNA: TGTGCCAGCAGGGCTAGCGGGGGCCGTAGCACAGATACGCAGTATTTT
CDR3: CASRASGGRSTDTQYF

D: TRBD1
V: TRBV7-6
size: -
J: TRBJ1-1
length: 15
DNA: TGTGCCAGCAGCTTAGTGGGGACAGGGAACACTGAAGCTTTCTTT
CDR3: CASSLVGTGNTEAFF

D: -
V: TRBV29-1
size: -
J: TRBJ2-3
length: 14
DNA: TGCAGCGTTGTGGTAGCTAGCGGCACAGATACGCAGTATTTT
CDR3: CSVVVASGTDTQYF

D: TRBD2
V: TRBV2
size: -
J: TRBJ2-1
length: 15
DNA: TGTGCCAGCAAAGGGACTAGCGGGAGATCGAATGAGCAGTTCTTC
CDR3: CASKGTSGRSNEQFF

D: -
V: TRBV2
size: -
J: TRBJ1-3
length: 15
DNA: TGTGCCAGCAGGTCACAGGGCCTATCTGGAAACACCATATATTTT
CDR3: CASRSQGLSGNTIYF

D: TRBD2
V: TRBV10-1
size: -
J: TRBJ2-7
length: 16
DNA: TGCGCCAGCAGCGAGAGGGGGCTAGCGGGAGCAGGCGAGCAGTACTTC
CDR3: CASSERGLAGAGEQYF

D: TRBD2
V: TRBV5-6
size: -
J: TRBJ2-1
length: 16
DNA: TGTGCCAGCAGCTTTCGGCCTAGCGGGAGGGGCTATGAGCAGTTCTTC
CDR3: CASSFRPSGRGYEQFF

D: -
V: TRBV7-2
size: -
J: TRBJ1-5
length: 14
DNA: TGTGCCAGCAGCTTAGTTGGAAGCAATCAGCCCCAGCATTTT
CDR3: CASSLVGSNQPQHF